A single sample is the source of the 9 T cell receptor beta chains below, sequenced in a study of response to subunit inactivated influenza vaccine. TCRdb itself ran the RT-PCR reads through MiXCR, one entry per CDR3 protein. Among 500,000 to 550,000 distinct CDR3 sequences listed, approximately 20% were seen once. These same data were also listed under a study on T cells expressing NK-cell markers. As that report states: Template switching by 5'RACE with UMIs generated the TCR beta cDNA.

This specimen was CD4+ T cells sorted from PBMCs, taken 12 days after vaccination. The source is a man aged 50 to 59 who received an inactivated influenza vaccine.

There are many counts of this clonotype. V is TRBV7-2 and J is TRBJ2-4; D may be TRBD1 (5 bases). V lost 2 bases to trimming and J lost 3 bases, with 11 bases between them. The CDR3 has 15 residues. The germline V gene has CDR1 SGHTA and CDR2 FQGNSA. CDR3 nucleotide sequence: TGTGCCAGCAGCTTACAGGGTATCGACAAAAACATTCAGTACTTC. Translation gives CASSLQGIDKNIQYF.

This clonotype was observed a handful of times. The junction does not match germline at one end; this may be a read error. The chain joins TRBV11-2 to TRBJ2-3; 7 nucleotides match TRBD2. From germline, CDR1 is SGHAT and CDR2 FQNNGV. CDR3 length equals 13 residues. The CDR3 is CASSLEAAGEGFF. CDR3 sequence (DNA): TGTGCCAGCAGCTTAGAGGCGGCGGGAGAAGGTTTTTTT. The whole variable domain, filled in from reference TRBV11-2 and TRBJ2-3, reads EAGVAQSPRYKIIEKRQSVAFWCNPISGHATLYWYQQILGQGPKLLIQFQNNGVVDDSQLPKDRFSAERLKGVDSTLKIQPAKLEDSAVYLCASSLEAAGEGFFGPGTRLTVL.

The chain recombines TRBV5-1 with TRBJ1-2; the D is unclear. The CDR3 loop spans 13 amino acids. Germline V gives CDR1 SGHRS, CDR2 YFSETQ. The V and J ends lost 1 base and 6 bases respectively, with 10 bases between them. The CDR3 region is CASSLQVLDGYTF. The CDR3 nucleotides read TGCGCCAGCAGCTTGCAAGTCTTGGATGGCTACACCTTC.

The sample holds a few counts of this clonotype. The chain uses TRBV4-1 and TRBJ2-1; 10 bases are a match to TRBD2. This CDR3 region has 17 residues. With V trimmed by 2 bases and J by 8 bases, 12 bases remained unmatched. Germline V gene sequence: CDR1 MGHRA, CDR2 YSYEKL. This chain's CDR3 is CASSQPTGTSGEYEQFF. DNA of the CDR3: TGCGCCAGCAGCCAACCCACCGGAACTAGCGGGGAATATGAGCAGTTCTTC.

The sample holds a few counts of this clonotype. The rearrangement joins TRBV10-3 to TRBJ1-1; TRBD1 might be the D (5 bases). Germline CDR1 ENHRY, CDR2 SYGVKD. Trimming shortened V by 10 bases and J by 1 base, and 13 bases separated the two germline ends. There are 13 residues in the CDR3. The CDR3 bases are TGTGCCAGCACTGGACAAGCGAACACTGAAGCTTTCTTT. Translation: CASTGQANTEAFF.

The chain couples TRBV25-1 to TRBJ1-4; D is unresolved. V was trimmed by 3 bases and J by 7 bases, leaving 12 bases between them. Germline CDR1 is MGHDK and CDR2 is SYGVNS. The CDR3 spans 14 residues. The CDR3 protein is CASSDHSGGEKLFF. The CDR3 region has the DNA TGTGCCAGCAGTGACCACAGTGGTGGTGAAAAACTGTTTTTT.

V and J are TRBV25-1 and TRBJ1-6; the D gene is possibly TRBD1 (6 bases). The germline V and J ends were trimmed by 6 bases and 6 bases, with 9 bases remaining between them. The CDR3 length is 13 residues. Germline CDR1 and CDR2: MGHDK and SYGVNS. CDR3 sequence: CASRDRTNSPLHF. In DNA, the CDR3 is TGTGCCAGCAGGGACAGAACTAATTCACCCCTCCACTTT. Using reference TRBV25-1 and TRBJ1-6 for the parts outside the CDR3, the full variable domain is EADIYQTPRYLVIGTGKKITLECSQTMGHDKMYWYQQDPGMELHLIHYSYGVNSTEKGDLSSESTVSRIRTEHFPLTLESARPSHTSQYLCASRDRTNSPLHFGNGTRLTVT.

There are a few counts of this clonotype. The chain is built from TRBV6-2 or TRBV6-3 and TRBJ2-5; the D gene is possibly TRBD2 (5 bases). Germline CDR1 is MNHEY and CDR2 is SVGEGT. Between the trimmed V and J ends, which lost 2 bases and 7 bases, there was a span of 8 bases. This CDR3 region has 12 residues. The CDR3 bases are TGTGCCAGCAGTTACACCGGAGGGACCCAGTACTTC. Protein sequence: CASSYTGGTQYF.

The chain combines TRBV20-1 with TRBJ2-7, with D perhaps matching TRBD2 (5 bases). The CDR3 is 15 amino acids. Germline lookup yields CDR1 DFQATT and CDR2 SNEGSKA (reference sequence). V lost 5 bases and J 0 bases, leaving 17 bases between the germline ends. The CDR3 is CSALKERQVSYEQYF. Here the CDR3 DNA reads TGCAGTGCTCTTAAGGAGCGGCAGGTCTCCTACGAGCAGTACTTC.